Reported below is one TCR beta chain. Its cognate antigen has yet to be identified. Base qualities are not recorded, but no much larger clone differs from it by a single base. Participants in the prospective study were aged roughly 18 to 90 years, lived in some 24 United States geographic areas, and enrolled through a virtual design. Cohort assignment in the prospective study relied on participant-reported clinical history from a screening survey and a study questionnaire. Recovered participants in ImmuneRACE Cohort 3 were defined by two consecutive negative NP/OP PCR tests, clearance by a healthcare professional, or resolution of symptoms. Each participant in the prospective study had whole blood, serum and a nasopharyngeal or oropharyngeal swab collected by mobile phlebotomists. Over an approximately 2-month period, participants in the prospective study had the option of providing additional blood draws and questionnaires. Before DNA extraction, blood samples from the prospective study were shipped at room temperature or frozen.

Taken from cysteine to phenylalanine, the CDR3 has 13 residues. The only DNA kept is the CDR3, 39 bases in frame from the first base. From the germline V gene, CDR1 is SGHRS and CDR2 is YFSETQ. V and J lose 3 bases and 4 bases, and a span of 7 bases separates them. The immunoSEQ Assay, a bias-controlled multiplex PCR, was used to amplify TCRbeta CDR3 regions from genomic DNA. Regarding the original processing steps: Nucleated cell counts per sample were estimated from amplification of reference gene primers within the assay. Sequence reads were collapsed and filtered to measure the absolute abundance of every unique TCRbeta CDR3 rearrangement. Productive Simpson clonality was computed per sample as the square root of Simpson's diversity index over productive rearrangements. TCRdb retrieved this table from immuneACCESS and kept in-frame rearrangements only. Not all clones are present; in checked studies, unresolved V genes account for under half, and no reason is known for the remainder. That table furnishes V, J and clone size, whereas the DNA furnished D and trimming. The sample data list 250,000 to 350,000 clones, and roughly 86% of these were observed just once. The ten largest clones represent 8.9% of the sample.

This entry belongs to a study of blood T cell repertoires in COVID-19 (dated by TCRdb to between 2020 and 2021). About the investigation overall: Collaborator samples came from the United States, Italy and Spain and covered acute and convalescent phases of COVID-19. The prospective study material was composed of cDNA or gDNA derived from T cells, B-cell-depleted T cells, or PBMCs. Subjects who had been exposed to COVID-19, were actively infected with it, or had recovered from it provided the deeply sampled blood TCRbeta repertoires that made up the dataset. The repertoires were made available in a free public database intended to serve as a resource for research on the immune response to SARS-CoV-2. The samples were drawn from two sources: the first 160 participants of the ongoing ImmuneRACE study, and over 950 subjects contributed by 6 global collaborators. A de-identified subject ID, COVID-19 status, age in years and sex were almost always included in the sample metadata. HLA class I and class II types, where available, came from metadata supplied by the sample provider rather than from assay-based typing.

The research as a whole found: How much clinical and demographic metadata was included differed by source and by participant, and the metadata was provided uncurated.

The sample comprised PBMCs or T cells enriched from blood (not recorded which). This receptor chain uses TRBV5-1 and TRBJ2-2; the D gene is unclear. The TCR comes from a woman between 18 and 30 years old who had recovered from COVID-19. The DNA sequence is given as TGCGCCAGCAGCTCCTTGAGCACCGGGGAGCTGTTTTTT. It codes for CASSSLSTGELFF.